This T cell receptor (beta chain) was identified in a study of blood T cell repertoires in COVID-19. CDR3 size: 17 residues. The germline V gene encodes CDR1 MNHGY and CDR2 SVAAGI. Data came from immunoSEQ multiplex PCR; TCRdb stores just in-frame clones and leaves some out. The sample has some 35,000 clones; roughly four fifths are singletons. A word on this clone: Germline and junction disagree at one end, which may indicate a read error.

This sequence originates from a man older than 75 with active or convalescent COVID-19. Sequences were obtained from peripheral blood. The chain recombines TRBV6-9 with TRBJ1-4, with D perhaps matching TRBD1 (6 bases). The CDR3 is CASNYSWDTATNEKLFF. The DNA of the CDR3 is TGTGCCAGCAATTATTCGTGGGACACAGCAACTAATGAAAAACTGTTTTTT.